These 30 T cell receptor beta chains share one sample of origin, sequenced in a study of T-cell reconstitution after alpha-beta-depleted transplantation in children. TCRbeta library preparation incorporated unique molecular identifiers. TCRdb re-called the PCR reads with MiXCR, one entry per CDR3 protein. Among 200,000 to 300,000 distinct CDR3 sequences, about 24% were seen once, and the ten largest hold under 5.5%. Here the sequenced sample was PBMCs, mostly from graft donor cells, taken 360 days after TCRalphabeta/CD19-depleted stem cell transplant. The origin of the receptors is a female patient aged 2-9 years who had a stem cell transplant for congenital amegakaryocytic thrombocytopenia, so the T cells may come from the graft donor.

Comment on this clonotype: Given a much more abundant clone one base away, this may be a read error. This rearrangement joins TRBV5-1 to TRBJ2-2, with D hard to call. The V gene's germline CDR1 is SGHRS and CDR2 YFSETQ. The V and J ends lost 1 base and 4 bases respectively, with 11 bases between them. The CDR3 runs to 15 residues. In DNA form, the CDR3 reads TGCGCCAGCAGCTTGACTAACATGCGCACCGGGGAGCTGTTTTTT. Translating gives CASSLTNMRTGELFF.

The chain is built from TRBV7-6 and TRBJ1-1; D call uncertain. V was shortened by 6 bases and J by 1 base, with 18 bases between the two germline ends. The germline V gene encodes CDR1 SGHVS and CDR2 FNYEAQ. This CDR3 contains 16 residues. The CDR3 DNA is TGTGCCAGCAGTCATGGTGGGTTTCGCCGGAACACTGAAGCTTTCTTT. Residues: CASSHGGFRRNTEAFF.

This clonotype was seen a handful of times. The rearrangement joins TRBV25-1 to TRBJ2-1; TRBD2 matches at 10 bases. After removal of 4 bases from V and 9 bases from J, the junction contained 6 bases not matched to a gene. Germline-derived CDR1 and CDR2 are MGHDK and SYGVNS. The CDR3 length is 14 residues. CDR3 bases: TGTGCCAGCAGTGCTCAAGGGACTAGCGCTGAGCAGTTCTTC. Translated: CASSAQGTSAEQFF.

This chain joins TRBV6-5 and TRBJ1-2; D remains unclear. V lost 0 bases and J 6 bases, leaving 8 bases between the germline ends. Germline-derived CDR1 and CDR2 are MNHEY and SVGAGI. The CDR3 length is 13 residues. The CDR3 spells CASSYSEGNGYTF. In DNA form, the CDR3 reads TGTGCCAGCAGTTACTCCGAAGGTAATGGCTACACCTTC.

This clonotype was seen only a few times. V is TRBV27 and J is TRBJ2-3, with 8 bases matching TRBD2. CDR1 is MNHEY, CDR2 SMNVEV, per germline (reference sequence). Trimming took 3 bases from V and 4 from J; bases not matched to a gene: 15. This CDR3 region has 18 residues. CDR3 in DNA: TGTGCCAGCAGTTTGCGGTCCCGTAGCGGGATGAATTCAGATACGCAGTATTTT. Translated, it gives CASSLRSRSGMNSDTQYF.

Here the CDR3 reads CASRRDSQEKLFF. The CDR3 DNA is TGTGCCAGCAGACGGGACAGCCAGGAAAAACTGTTTTTT. J is TRBJ1-4 and V is TRBV7-9, with 7 bases matching TRBD1. This CDR3 spans 13 amino acids. Germline-derived CDR1 and CDR2 are SEHNR and FQNEAQ (reference sequence). V lost 6 bases, J lost 8 bases, and 6 bases stayed unmatched.

The chain couples TRBV29-1 to TRBJ1-2; D may be TRBD1 (6 bases). The CDR3 runs 12 residues. The germline V and J ends were trimmed by 6 bases and 7 bases, with 15 bases remaining between them. Germline V gene lookup returns CDR1 SQVTM and CDR2 ANQGSEA. CDR3 residues: CSVPRGGPGYTF. CDR3 in DNA: TGCAGCGTCCCACGGGGGGGCCCTGGCTACACCTTC. Combining the CDR3 with reference TRBV29-1 and TRBJ1-2 gives the whole variable domain SAVISQKPSRDICQRGTSLTIQCQVDSQVTMMFWYRQQPGQSLTLIATANQGSEATYESGFVIDKFPISRPNLTFSTLTVSNMSPEDSSIYLCSVPRGGPGYTFGSGTRLTVV.

This clonotype came up a few times. The chain has TRBV3-1 and TRBJ2-7, with 12 bases matching TRBD2. J gave up 6 bases and V 0 bases, and 9 bases lay outside the gene matches. The CDR3 is 17 residues long. Per the germline V gene, CDR1 is LGHDT and CDR2 is YNNKEL (reference sequence). The DNA for the CDR3 is TGTGCCAGCAGCCAAGATCCCCTAGCGGGAGGGCCTCGCGAGCAGTACTTC. Encoded protein: CASSQDPLAGGPREQYF.

The chain recombines TRBV28 with TRBJ2-2, with D unresolved. Trimming pared 5 bases from V and 4 bases from J, leaving 5 bases between. Germline V CDR1 and CDR2: MDHEN, SYDVKM. This CDR3 is built from 12 residues. The chain's CDR3 is CASSRPTGELFF. In nucleotides, the CDR3 is TGTGCCAGCAGTCGCCCCACCGGGGAGCTGTTTTTT.

This chain joins TRBV3-1 and TRBJ2-1; TRBD2 aligns across 7 bases. This CDR3 has 15 amino acids. The germline V gene has CDR1 LGHDT and CDR2 YNNKEL (reference sequence). V lost 7 bases to trimming and J lost 0 bases; unmatched junction nucleotides: 6. The chain's CDR3 is CASTGWGGSYNEQFF. The CDR3, as DNA: TGTGCCAGCACCGGGTGGGGGGGCTCCTACAATGAGCAGTTCTTC.

The rearrangement links TRBV28 to TRBJ2-7; perhaps TRBD1 as D (5 bases). V lost 1 base and J lost 2, with 9 bases in between. Germline CDR1 is MDHEN and CDR2 is SYDVKM. The CDR3 is made up of 14 amino acids. The CDR3 nucleotides read TGTGCCAGCAGTTTATCCAGGGTAACCTACGAGCAGTACTTC. Its translation is CASSLSRVTYEQYF.

The CDR3 spells CASSQYSSNQPQHF. CDR3 nucleotides: TGCGCCAGCAGCCAATACAGTAGCAATCAGCCCCAGCATTTT. The chain combines TRBV4-1 with TRBJ1-5; D not certain. The germline V and J ends were trimmed by 2 bases and 0 bases, with 5 bases remaining between them. CDR3 size: 14 residues. Germline values: CDR1 MGHRA, CDR2 YSYEKL.

The gene calls are TRBV4-1 and TRBJ1-2; D not resolved. The CDR3 is 13 residues long. Trimming pared 1 base from V and 3 bases from J, leaving 6 bases between. Germline CDR1 reads MGHRA; CDR2 reads YSYEKL. The CDR3 loop is CASSQVPDYGYTF. The CDR3 DNA is TGCGCCAGCAGCCAAGTACCAGACTATGGCTACACCTTC.

The rearrangement links TRBV19 to TRBJ1-5; tentatively, D is TRBD1 (5 bases). Germline assignment: CDR1 LNHDA and CDR2 SQIVND (reference sequence). The CDR3 has 14 residues. The V gene lost 3 bases and the J gene lost 5 bases, with 11 bases spanning the gap. The CDR3 spells CASSIWQGHQPQHF. CDR3 in DNA: TGTGCCAGTAGTATTTGGCAGGGACATCAGCCCCAGCATTTT.

This clonotype was picked up one time. The chain is built from TRBV20-1 and TRBJ2-3; 9 bases are shared with TRBD2. The CDR3 is 15 residues long. CDR1 and CDR2 (germline): DFQATT, SNEGSKA (reference sequence). V shed 1 base, J shed 4 bases, and the junction held 6 bases outside the gene matches. CDR3 region: CSARVEAGGADTQYF. CDR3 DNA sequence: TGCAGTGCTAGAGTCGAGGCGGGAGGGGCAGATACGCAGTATTTT.

This chain connects TRBV24-1 to TRBJ2-2; D might be TRBD1 (6 bases). Trimming pared 9 bases from V and 0 bases from J, leaving 13 bases between. The CDR3 totals 15 residues. Germline V gene lookup returns CDR1 KGHDR and CDR2 SFDVKD. This CDR3 reads CATRPRTANTGELFF. DNA of the CDR3: TGTGCCACCCGGCCCCGGACAGCGAACACCGGGGAGCTGTTTTTT.

This chain joins TRBV6-1 and TRBJ2-5; 14 bases are shared with TRBD2. CDR3 size: 15 residues. After removal of 6 bases from V and 7 bases from J, the junction contained 7 bases not matched to a gene. CDR1 and CDR2 from the germline V gene are MNHNS and SASEGT. The CDR3 reads CASSRLAGGQGTQYF. CDR3 sequence (DNA): TGTGCCAGCAGCCGACTAGCGGGGGGGCAGGGGACCCAGTACTTC.

The sample holds a few counts of this clonotype. The chain couples TRBV5-1 to TRBJ2-3; D not resolved. From germline, CDR1 is SGHRS and CDR2 YFSETQ. Deletions cut 0 bases from V and 4 bases from J, with 9 bases between. This CDR3 comprises 14 residues. CDR3 nucleotide sequence: TGCGCCAGCAGCTTGGGGTACGGGCCAGATACGCAGTATTTT. Translation gives CASSLGYGPDTQYF.

The rearrangement links TRBV28 to TRBJ1-1; D not certain. The CDR3 spans 12 residues. With 6 bases removed from V and 10 bases from J, the gap between germline ends came to 15 bases. CDR1 and CDR2 from the germline V gene are MDHEN and SYDVKM. The CDR3 sequence is CASSPTGFRAFF. The CDR3 DNA follows: TGTGCCAGCAGCCCAACCGGGTTTCGAGCTTTCTTT.

This chain uses TRBV5-4 with TRBJ2-7, with 9 bases fitting TRBD1. The CDR3 extends over 17 amino acids. The germline gives CDR1 SGHNT, CDR2 YYREEE (reference sequence). Unmatched junction bases numbered 17, after V lost 3 bases and J lost 7 bases. The CDR3 nucleotides read TGTGCCAGCAGCTCGCGATCCGGGACAGGGTTAGCGTGGGAGCAGTACTTC. The encoded protein is CASSSRSGTGLAWEQYF.

In its sample, this clonotype was seen a few times. The rearrangement joins TRBV4-2 to TRBJ2-1, with D perhaps matching TRBD1 or TRBD2 (5 bases each). This CDR3 is 16 amino acids long. CDR1 LGHNA and CDR2 YNFKEQ come from the germline V gene. The V gene lost 0 bases and the J gene lost 1 base, with 10 bases spanning the gap. The CDR3 spells CASSQDTGGSYNEQFF. CDR3 nucleotides: TGTGCCAGCAGCCAAGATACAGGCGGGTCCTACAATGAGCAGTTCTTC.

This clonotype was detected only a few times. V is TRBV29-1 and J is TRBJ1-4; 7 bases fit TRBD1. Per the germline V gene, CDR1 is SQVTM and CDR2 is ANQGSEA. Trimming took 6 bases from V and 4 from J; bases not matched to a gene: 5. This CDR3 has 13 residues. CDR3 nucleotide sequence: TGCAGCGTAACCGGGACAGTTAATGAAAAACTGTTTTTT. Its translation: CSVTGTVNEKLFF.

This clonotype has more than one count but fewer than ten. The rearrangement joins TRBV2 to TRBJ2-2; tentative D call: TRBD1 (5 bases). This CDR3 is 14 amino acids long. The ends were cut back, 2 bases at V and 6 bases at J, with 10 bases in the middle. Germline V gene data show CDR1 as SNHLY and CDR2 as FYNNEI. Here the CDR3 DNA reads TGTGCCAGCAGTGAATGGGGCCGTTCCGGGGAGCTGTTTTTT. Its translation: CASSEWGRSGELFF.

This clonotype appeared once. A much larger clone differs by one base, so this may be a read error. This sequence joins TRBV12-3 or TRBV12-4 and TRBJ2-3; TRBD2 agrees at 11 bases. V shed 6 bases and J 4 bases; nucleotides not matched to a gene: 9. CDR3 size: 16 residues. CDR3 protein: CASRTNSGRAPDTQYF. CDR3 nucleotide sequence: TGTGCCAGCAGAACAAATAGCGGGAGGGCCCCAGATACGCAGTATTTT.

The chain recombines TRBV9 with TRBJ1-4; 8 bases are a match to TRBD1. Germline assignment: CDR1 SGDLS and CDR2 YYNGEE. The J segment lost 8 bases and the V segment lost 3 bases, leaving 6 bases of the junction unmatched. This CDR3 is 14 amino acids long. This CDR3 reads CASSAQGAREKLFF. DNA for the CDR3: TGTGCCAGCAGCGCCCAGGGGGCGCGGGAAAAACTGTTTTTT.

This clonotype was detected a few times. The V call is TRBV10-2, the J call TRBJ1-2; D unresolved. V lost 2 bases and J 2 bases, leaving 12 bases between the germline ends. From germline, CDR1 is WSHSY and CDR2 SAAADI. There are 15 residues in the CDR3. DNA of the CDR3: TGCGCCAGCAGTGAGGTATTCGGCTTCAACTATGGCTACACCTTC. Amino acids: CASSEVFGFNYGYTF.

The rearrangement joins TRBV12-3 or TRBV12-4 to TRBJ2-5; no firm D call. Trimming took off 4 bases at V and 4 bases at J, with 19 bases between the two ends. The CDR3 is made up of 16 amino acids. CDR3 bases: TGTGCCAGCAGTTCATCGGGCAGGAAACGCAGAGAGACCCAGTACTTC. The encoded protein is CASSSSGRKRRETQYF.

This clonotype was detected only a few times. The genes are TRBV4-3 and TRBJ2-7; TRBD1 matches 10 bases. This CDR3 is built from 15 residues. Germline values: CDR1 LGHNA, CDR2 YSLEER. The V and J ends lost 2 bases and 4 bases, in that order; junction bases with no gene match: 5. The CDR3 DNA is TGCGCCAGCAGCCAAACGGGACAGGGGTTTTACGAGCAGTACTTC. Translating it yields CASSQTGQGFYEQYF.

The chain employs TRBV27 and TRBJ2-7; tentative D call: TRBD2 (6 bases). The V gene lost 3 bases and the J gene lost 2 bases, with 14 bases spanning the gap. The germline V gene has CDR1 MNHEY and CDR2 SMNVEV (reference sequence). This CDR3 is 15 amino acids long. The CDR3 DNA sequence: TGTGCCAGCAGTTTTCTGGCTAGCGCGGCCTACGAGCAGTACTTC. It codes for CASSFLASAAYEQYF.

The chain employs TRBV5-1 and TRBJ2-3; TRBD2 aligns across 8 bases. Trimming took 1 base from V and 6 from J; bases not matched to a gene: 4. This CDR3 has 14 amino acids. Germline assignment: CDR1 SGHRS and CDR2 YFSETQ. The CDR3 sequence: CASSLPAGVDTQYF. The CDR3, as DNA: TGCGCCAGCAGCTTGCCAGCGGGAGTGGATACGCAGTATTTT.